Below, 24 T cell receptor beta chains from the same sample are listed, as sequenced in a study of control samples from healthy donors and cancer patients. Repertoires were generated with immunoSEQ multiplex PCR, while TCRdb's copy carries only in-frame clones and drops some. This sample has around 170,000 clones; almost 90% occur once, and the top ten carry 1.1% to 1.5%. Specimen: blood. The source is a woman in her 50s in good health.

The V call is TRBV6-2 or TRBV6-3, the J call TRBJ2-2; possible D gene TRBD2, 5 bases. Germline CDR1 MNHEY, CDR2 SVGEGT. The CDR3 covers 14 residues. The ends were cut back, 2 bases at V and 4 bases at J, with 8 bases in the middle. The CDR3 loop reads CASSYGLRTGELFF. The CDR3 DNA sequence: TGTGCCAGCAGTTACGGACTGCGCACCGGGGAGCTGTTTTTT.

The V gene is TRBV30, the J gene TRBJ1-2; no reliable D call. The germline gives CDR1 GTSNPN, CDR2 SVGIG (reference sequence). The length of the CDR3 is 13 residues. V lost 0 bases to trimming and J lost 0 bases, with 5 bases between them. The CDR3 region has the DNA TGTGCCTGGAGTGTTAAAGCTAACTATGGCTACACCTTC. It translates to CAWSVKANYGYTF.

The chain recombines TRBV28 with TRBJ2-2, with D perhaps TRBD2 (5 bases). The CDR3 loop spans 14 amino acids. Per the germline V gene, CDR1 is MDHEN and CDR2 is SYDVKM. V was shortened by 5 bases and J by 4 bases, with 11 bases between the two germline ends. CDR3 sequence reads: CASSSLGSTGELFF. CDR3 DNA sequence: TGTGCCAGCAGTAGCCTGGGGAGCACCGGGGAGCTGTTTTTT.

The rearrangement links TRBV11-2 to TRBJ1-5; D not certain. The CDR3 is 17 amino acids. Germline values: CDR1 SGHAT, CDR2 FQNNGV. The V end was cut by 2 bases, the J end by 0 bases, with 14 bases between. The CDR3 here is CASSLRATPYSNQPQHF. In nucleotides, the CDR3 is TGTGCCAGCAGCTTAAGGGCAACCCCTTATAGCAATCAGCCCCAGCATTTT.

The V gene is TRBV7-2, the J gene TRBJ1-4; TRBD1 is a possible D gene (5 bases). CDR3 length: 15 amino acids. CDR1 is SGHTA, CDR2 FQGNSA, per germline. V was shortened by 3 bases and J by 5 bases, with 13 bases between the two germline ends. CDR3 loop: CASSFFGGRNEKLFF. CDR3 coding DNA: TGTGCCAGCAGCTTCTTCGGGGGGAGGAATGAAAAACTGTTTTTT.

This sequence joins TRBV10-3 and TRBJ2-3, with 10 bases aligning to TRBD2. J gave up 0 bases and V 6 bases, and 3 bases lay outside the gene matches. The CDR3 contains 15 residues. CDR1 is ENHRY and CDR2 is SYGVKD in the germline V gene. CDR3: CAIRPSGGSTDTQYF. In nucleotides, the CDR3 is TGTGCCATCAGGCCTAGCGGGGGTAGCACAGATACGCAGTATTTT.

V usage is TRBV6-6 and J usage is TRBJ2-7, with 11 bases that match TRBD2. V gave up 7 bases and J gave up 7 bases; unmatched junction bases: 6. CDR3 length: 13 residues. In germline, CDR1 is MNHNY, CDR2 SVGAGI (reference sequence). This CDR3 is CASILAGVGEQYF. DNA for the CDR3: TGTGCCAGCATACTAGCGGGAGTTGGTGAGCAGTACTTC.

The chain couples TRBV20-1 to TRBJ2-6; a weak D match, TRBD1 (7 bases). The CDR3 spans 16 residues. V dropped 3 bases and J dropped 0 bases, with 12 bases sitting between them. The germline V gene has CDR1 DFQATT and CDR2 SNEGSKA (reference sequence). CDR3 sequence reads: CSASLQGGSGANVLTF. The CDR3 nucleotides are TGCAGTGCTAGTCTGCAGGGGGGCTCTGGGGCCAACGTCCTGACTTTC.

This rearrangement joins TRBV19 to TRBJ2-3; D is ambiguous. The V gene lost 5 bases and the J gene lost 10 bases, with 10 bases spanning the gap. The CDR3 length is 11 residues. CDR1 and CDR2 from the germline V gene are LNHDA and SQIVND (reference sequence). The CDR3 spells CASSLPLPQYF. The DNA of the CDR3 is TGTGCCAGTAGTCTACCTTTACCGCAGTATTTT.

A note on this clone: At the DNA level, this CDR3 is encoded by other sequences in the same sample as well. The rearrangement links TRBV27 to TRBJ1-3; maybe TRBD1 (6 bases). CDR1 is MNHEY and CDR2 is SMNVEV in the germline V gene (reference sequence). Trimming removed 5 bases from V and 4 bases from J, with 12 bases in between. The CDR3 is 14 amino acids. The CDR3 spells CASSLRGTGNTIYF. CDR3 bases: TGTGCCAGCAGTCTCAGGGGAACCGGAAACACCATATATTTT.

The CDR3 nucleotides read TGTGCCAGCTCACCACCGGCGGGGGGCCCTTACGAGCAGTACTTC. It specifies CASSPPAGGPYEQYF. The chain recombines TRBV18 with TRBJ2-7; 8 nucleotides align to TRBD2. This CDR3 contains 15 residues. The junction had 5 bases not matched to a gene; V was cut back by 0 bases and J by 4 bases. Per the germline V gene, CDR1 is KGHSH and CDR2 is LQKENI.

The CDR3 sequence: CAIGGTVGEQYF. The CDR3 DNA reads TGTGCCATCGGTGGGACAGTGGGGGAGCAGTACTTC. V is TRBV10-3 and J is TRBJ2-7; 7 nucleotides agree with TRBD1. Trimming removed 8 bases from V and 7 bases from J; junction bases left unmatched: 8. CDR1 ENHRY and CDR2 SYGVKD come from the germline V gene. This CDR3 spans 12 amino acids.

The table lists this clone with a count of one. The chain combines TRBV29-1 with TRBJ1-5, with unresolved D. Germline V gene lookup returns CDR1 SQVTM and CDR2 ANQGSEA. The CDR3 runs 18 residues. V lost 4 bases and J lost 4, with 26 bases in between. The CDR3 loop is CSVVFKPVSRCPNQPQHF. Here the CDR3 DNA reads TGCAGCGTTGTATTTAAACCGGTCAGCCGGTGCCCAAATCAGCCCCAGCATTTT.

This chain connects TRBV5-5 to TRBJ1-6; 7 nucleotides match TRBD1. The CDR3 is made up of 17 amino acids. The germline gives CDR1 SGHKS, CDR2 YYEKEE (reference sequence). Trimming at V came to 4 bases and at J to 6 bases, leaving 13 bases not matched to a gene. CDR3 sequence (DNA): TGTGCCAGCAGCCCCCTCGGTGGGGACAGTGCTAATTCACCCCTCCACTTT. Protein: CASSPLGGDSANSPLHF.

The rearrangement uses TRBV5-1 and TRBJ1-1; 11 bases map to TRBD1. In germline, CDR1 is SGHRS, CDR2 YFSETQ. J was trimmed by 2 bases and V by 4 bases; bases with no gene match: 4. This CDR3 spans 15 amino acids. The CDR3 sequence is CASSKDRGPNTEAFF. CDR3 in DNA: TGCGCCAGCAGCAAGGACAGGGGGCCCAACACTGAAGCTTTCTTT.

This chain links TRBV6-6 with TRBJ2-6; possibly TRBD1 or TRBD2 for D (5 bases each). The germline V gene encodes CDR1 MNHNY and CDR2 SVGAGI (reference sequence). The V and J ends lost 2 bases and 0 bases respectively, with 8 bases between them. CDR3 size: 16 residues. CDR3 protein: CASSYPRGSGANVLTF. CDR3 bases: TGTGCCAGCAGTTACCCGAGGGGCTCTGGGGCCAACGTCCTGACTTTC.

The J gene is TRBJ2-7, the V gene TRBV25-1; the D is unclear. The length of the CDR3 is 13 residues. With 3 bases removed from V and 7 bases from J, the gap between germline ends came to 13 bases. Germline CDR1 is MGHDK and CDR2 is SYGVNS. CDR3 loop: CASSDALVWEQYF. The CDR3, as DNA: TGTGCCAGCAGTGATGCTCTGGTTTGGGAGCAGTACTTC.

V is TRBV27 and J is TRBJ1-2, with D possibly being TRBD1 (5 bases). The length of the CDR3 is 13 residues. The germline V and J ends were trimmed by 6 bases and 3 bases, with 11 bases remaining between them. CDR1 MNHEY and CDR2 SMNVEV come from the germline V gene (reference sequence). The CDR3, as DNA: TGTGCCAGCAGGCCCGGGGGTGACTATGGCTACACCTTC. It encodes CASRPGGDYGYTF.

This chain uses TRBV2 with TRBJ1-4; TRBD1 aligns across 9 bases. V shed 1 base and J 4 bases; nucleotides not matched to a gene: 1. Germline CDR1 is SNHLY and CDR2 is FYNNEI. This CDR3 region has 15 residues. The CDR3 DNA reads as TGTGCCAGCAGTGAAGACAGGGGGCTTAATGAAAAACTGTTTTTT. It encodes CASSEDRGLNEKLFF.

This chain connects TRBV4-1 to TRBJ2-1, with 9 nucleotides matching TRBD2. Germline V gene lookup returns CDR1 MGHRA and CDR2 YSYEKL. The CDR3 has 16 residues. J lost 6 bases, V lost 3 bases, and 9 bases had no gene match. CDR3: CASSQGGLAISNEQFF. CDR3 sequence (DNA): TGCGCCAGCAGCCAGGGGGGACTAGCAATATCCAATGAGCAGTTCTTC.

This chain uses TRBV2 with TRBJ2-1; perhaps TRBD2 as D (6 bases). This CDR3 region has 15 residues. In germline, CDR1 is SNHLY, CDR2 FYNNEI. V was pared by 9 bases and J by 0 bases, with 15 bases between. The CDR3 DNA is TGTGCCAGTCAAGCGGTAGCGGACTCCTACAATGAGCAGTTCTTC. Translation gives CASQAVADSYNEQFF.

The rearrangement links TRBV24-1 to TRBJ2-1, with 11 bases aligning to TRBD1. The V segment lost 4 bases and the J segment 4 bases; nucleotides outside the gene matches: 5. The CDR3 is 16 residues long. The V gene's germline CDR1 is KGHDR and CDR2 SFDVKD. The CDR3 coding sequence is TGTGCCACCAGTGACTTGGGACAGGGGGAATACAATGAGCAGTTCTTC. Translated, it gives CATSDLGQGEYNEQFF.

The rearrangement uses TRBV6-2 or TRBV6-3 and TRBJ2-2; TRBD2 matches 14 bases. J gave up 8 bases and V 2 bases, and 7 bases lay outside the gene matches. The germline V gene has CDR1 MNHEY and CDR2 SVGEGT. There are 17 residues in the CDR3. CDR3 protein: CASSYRLAGGPTGELFF. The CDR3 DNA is TGTGCCAGCAGTTACCGACTAGCGGGAGGGCCGACAGGGGAGCTGTTTTTT.

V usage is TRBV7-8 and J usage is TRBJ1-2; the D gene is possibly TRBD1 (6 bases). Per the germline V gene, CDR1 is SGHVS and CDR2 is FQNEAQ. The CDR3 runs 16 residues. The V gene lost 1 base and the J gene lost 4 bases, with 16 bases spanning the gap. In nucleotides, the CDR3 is TGTGCCAGCAGCTTAGGGGACCCGGGACACACCTATGGCTACACCTTC. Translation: CASSLGDPGHTYGYTF. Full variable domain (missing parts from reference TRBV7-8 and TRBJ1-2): GAGVSQSPRYKVAKRGQDVALRCDPISGHVSLFWYQQALGQGPEFLTYFQNEAQLDKSGLPSDRFFAERPEGSVSTLKIQRTQQEDSAVYLCASSLGDPGHTYGYTFGSGTRLTVV.